Sequencing of this T cell receptor (beta chain) was carried out in a study of blood T cell repertoires in COVID-19. Turning to the study itself: Acute and convalescent COVID-19 samples came from the United States, Italy and Spain.

The CDR3 contains 13 residues. V was pared by 3 bases and J by 14 bases, with 9 bases of the junction left unmatched. CDR1 MNHEY and CDR2 SMNVEV come from the germline V gene (reference sequence). Per the original methods: Reference gene primers were amplified, and this amplification served to estimate nucleated cell counts. TCRdb's copy holds only in-frame clones and misses some; the assay was immunoSEQ multiplex PCR. V and J calls and clone size come straight from that table; D and trimming were deduced from the DNA. The sample yields about 330,000 clones, about 91% seen once. Source material: peripheral blood. This TCR derives from a man aged 25 to 40 with COVID-19, enrolled during active disease. The chain recombines TRBV27 with TRBJ2-1; 8 positions agree with TRBD1. The DNA of the CDR3 is TGTGCCAGCAGTTTGACAGGGGCCGCAGCCAAGTTCTTC. It translates to CASSLTGAAAKFF.